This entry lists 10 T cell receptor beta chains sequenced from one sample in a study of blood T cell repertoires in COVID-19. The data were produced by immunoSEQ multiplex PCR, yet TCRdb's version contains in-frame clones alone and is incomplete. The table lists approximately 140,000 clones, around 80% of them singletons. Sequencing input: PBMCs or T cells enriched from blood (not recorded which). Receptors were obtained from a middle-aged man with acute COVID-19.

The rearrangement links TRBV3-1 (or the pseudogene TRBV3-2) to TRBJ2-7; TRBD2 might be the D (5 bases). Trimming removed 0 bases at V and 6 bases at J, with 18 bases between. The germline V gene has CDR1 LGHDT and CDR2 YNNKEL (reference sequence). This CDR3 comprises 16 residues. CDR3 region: CASSQDREGPIGEQYF. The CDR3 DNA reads TGTGCCAGCAGCCAAGACCGAGAGGGTCCCATCGGCGAGCAGTACTTC.

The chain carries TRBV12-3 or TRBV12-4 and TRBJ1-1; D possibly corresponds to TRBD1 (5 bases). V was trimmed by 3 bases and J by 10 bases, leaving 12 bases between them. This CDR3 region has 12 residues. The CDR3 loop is CASSFVQERAFF. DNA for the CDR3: TGTGCCAGCAGTTTCGTACAGGAGAGAGCTTTCTTT.

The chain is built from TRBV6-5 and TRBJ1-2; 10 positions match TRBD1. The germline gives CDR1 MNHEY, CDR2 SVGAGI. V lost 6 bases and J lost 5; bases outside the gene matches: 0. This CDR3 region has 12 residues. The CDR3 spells CASRDRGYGYTF. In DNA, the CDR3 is TGTGCCAGCAGGGACAGGGGGTATGGCTACACCTTC.

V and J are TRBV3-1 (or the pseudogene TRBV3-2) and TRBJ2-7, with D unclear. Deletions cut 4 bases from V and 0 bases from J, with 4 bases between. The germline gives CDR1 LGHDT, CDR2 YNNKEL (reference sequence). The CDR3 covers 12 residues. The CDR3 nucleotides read TGTGCCAGCAGCCGGAGCTCCTACGAGCAGTACTTC. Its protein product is CASSRSSYEQYF.

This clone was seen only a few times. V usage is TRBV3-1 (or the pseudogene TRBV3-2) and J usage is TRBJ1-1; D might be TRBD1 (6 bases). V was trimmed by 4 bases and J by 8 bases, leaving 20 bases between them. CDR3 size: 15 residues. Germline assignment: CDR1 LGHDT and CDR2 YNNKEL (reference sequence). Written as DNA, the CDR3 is TGTGCCAGCAGCCCCTCGGAGGGGGGGCTGGTCGAAGCTTTCTTT. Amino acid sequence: CASSPSEGGLVEAFF.

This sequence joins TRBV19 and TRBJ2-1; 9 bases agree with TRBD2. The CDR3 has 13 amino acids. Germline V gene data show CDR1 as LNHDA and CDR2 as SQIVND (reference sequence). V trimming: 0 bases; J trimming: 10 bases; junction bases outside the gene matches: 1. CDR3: CASSIESGGEQFF. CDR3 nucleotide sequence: TGTGCCAGTAGTATAGAAAGCGGGGGGGAGCAGTTCTTC.

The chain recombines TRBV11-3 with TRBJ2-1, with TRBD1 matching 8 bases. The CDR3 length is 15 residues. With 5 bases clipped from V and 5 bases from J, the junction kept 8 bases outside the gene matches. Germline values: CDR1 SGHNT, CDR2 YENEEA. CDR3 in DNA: TGTGCCAGCAGCGGACCTCAGGGGGCTAACAATGAGCAGTTCTTC. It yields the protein CASSGPQGANNEQFF.

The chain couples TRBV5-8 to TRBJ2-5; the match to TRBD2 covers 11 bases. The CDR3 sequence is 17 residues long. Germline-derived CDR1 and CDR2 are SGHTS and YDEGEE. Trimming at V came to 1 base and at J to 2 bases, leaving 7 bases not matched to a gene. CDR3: CASSLPRLAGKQETQYF. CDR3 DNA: TGTGCCAGCAGCTTGCCACGACTAGCGGGGAAACAAGAGACCCAGTACTTC.

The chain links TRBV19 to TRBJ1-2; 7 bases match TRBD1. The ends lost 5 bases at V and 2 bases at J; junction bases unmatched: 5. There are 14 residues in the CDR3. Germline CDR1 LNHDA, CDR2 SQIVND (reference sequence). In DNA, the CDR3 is TGTGCCAGTAGTGCTTGGGACAGCAACTATGGCTACACCTTC. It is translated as CASSAWDSNYGYTF.

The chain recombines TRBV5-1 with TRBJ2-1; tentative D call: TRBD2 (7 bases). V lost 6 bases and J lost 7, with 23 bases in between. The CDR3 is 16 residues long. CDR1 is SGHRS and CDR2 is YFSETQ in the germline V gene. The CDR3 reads CASTTGGGGPGNEQFF. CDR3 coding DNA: TGCGCCAGCACCACGGGGGGCGGGGGCCCGGGGAATGAGCAGTTCTTC.